This T cell receptor beta chain comes out of a study of CD8+ T cells in alopecia areata. Notes on this clone: Its target is not known.

Study conclusions and caveats: Clonality was higher in lesional than normal scalp, especially in alopecia totalis/universalis.

V trimming: 7 bases; J trimming: 5 bases; junction bases outside the gene matches: 7. Per the germline V gene, CDR1 is MNHNY and CDR2 is SVGAGI (reference sequence). CDR3 size: 13 residues. Isolated RNA was reverse transcribed into cDNA used as the sequencing template. Repertoires were generated with immunoSEQ multiplex PCR, while TCRdb's copy carries only in-frame clones and drops some. This repertoire shows over 150,000 clones, roughly 65% found once; its top ten account for around 1.6%. This sequence originates from a human donor with alopecia areata. V gene TRBV6-6 combines with J gene TRBJ1-1; 7 bases are a match to TRBD1. The sample was CD4+ T cells sorted from blood, taken at week 0. The chain's CDR3 is CASKRQGVTEAFF. Written as DNA, the CDR3 is TGTGCCAGCAAGCGTCAGGGGGTGACTGAAGCTTTCTTT.